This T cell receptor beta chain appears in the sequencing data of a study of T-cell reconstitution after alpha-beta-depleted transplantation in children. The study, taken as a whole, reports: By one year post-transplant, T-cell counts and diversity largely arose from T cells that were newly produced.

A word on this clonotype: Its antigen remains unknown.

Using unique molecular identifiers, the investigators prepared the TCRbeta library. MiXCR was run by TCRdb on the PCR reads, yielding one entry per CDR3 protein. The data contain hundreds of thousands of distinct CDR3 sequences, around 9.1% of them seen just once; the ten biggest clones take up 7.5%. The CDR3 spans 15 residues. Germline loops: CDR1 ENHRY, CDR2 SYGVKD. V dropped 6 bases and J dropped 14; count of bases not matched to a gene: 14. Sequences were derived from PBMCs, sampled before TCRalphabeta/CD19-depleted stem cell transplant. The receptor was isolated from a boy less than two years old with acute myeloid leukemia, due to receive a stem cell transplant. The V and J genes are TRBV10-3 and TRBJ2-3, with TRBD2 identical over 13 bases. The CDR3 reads CAIRGTSGTYEVSYF. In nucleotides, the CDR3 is TGTGCCATCAGGGGGACTAGCGGGACCTACGAGGTTTCGTATTTT.